This T cell receptor beta chain was obtained from a study of OX40 agonist ivuxolimab in advanced cancers. As for the study in general: Males comprised 82.7% of the group, whose mean age was approximately 61 years (range roughly 20 to 85). A partial response was reached by three patients: one with hepatocellular carcinoma and two with cutaneous melanoma. General study points: At 0.1 to 3.0 mg/kg, CD4+ and CD8+ blood T cells expanded clonally by week 6.

As regards this clone: Its antigen remains unknown.

Assay used: immunoSEQ multiplex PCR; TCRdb lists only in-frame clones, some missing. The profile shows 35,000 to 55,000 clones, 90% of them singletons. This CDR3 contains 15 residues. CDR1 is LNHNV and CDR2 is YYDKDF in the germline V gene (reference sequence). Unmatched junction bases numbered 8, after V lost 0 bases and J lost 8 bases. The chain joins TRBV15 to TRBJ2-7; 9 nucleotides line up with TRBD2. Specimen: CD4+ or CD8+ T cells sorted from blood, collected in a trial of the OX40 agonist ivuxolimab. This TCR was sampled from an adult with an advanced solid tumor such as melanoma, head and neck, liver or kidney cancer. The DNA for the CDR3 is TGTGCCACCAGCAGAGATAAGGCGGGAGGGCCGCAGCAGTACTTC. As protein: CATSRDKAGGPQQYF.